This entry describes one TCR beta chain. The CDR3 consists of 15 residues. The V segment lost 4 bases and the J segment 0 bases; nucleotides outside the gene matches: 8. The germline V gene has CDR1 DFQATT and CDR2 SNEGSKA (reference sequence). The sample is drawn from a study of T-cell reconstitution after alpha-beta-depleted transplantation in children. As it was prepared, the TCRbeta library received unique molecular identifiers. In TCRdb, the PCR reads were re-called with MiXCR into one record per CDR3 protein. The sample carries 200,000 to 250,000 distinct CDR3 sequences, about 9.2% recorded once.

The sample in question was PBMCs from the stem cell graft donor, obtained from the stem cell graft. The chain has TRBV20-1 and TRBJ2-7, with TRBD1 identical over 8 bases. This clonotype was sampled from a human donor who donated a stem cell graft to a child with acute lymphoblastic leukemia. The CDR3 protein is CSATLDRVGSYEQYF. CDR3 nucleotides: TGCAGTGCTACTCTGGACAGGGTAGGCTCCTACGAGCAGTACTTC.